This TCR beta chain came from a study of PD-1 blockade in classical Hodgkin lymphoma. Germline V gene data show CDR1 as LNHDA and CDR2 as SQIVND (reference sequence). Trimming removed 3 bases from V and 3 bases from J, with 9 bases in between. The CDR3 is made up of 13 amino acids. This clone was recorded once. Its cognate antigen is unknown. Overall study results and limits: Whatever underlies the repertoire differences (possibly disease activity or prior therapy) remains undefined. Newly diagnosed patients were reported to exhibit reduced baseline TCR diversity relative to healthy donors.

The time point here: newly diagnosed, previously untreated cHL patient sample. For comparison, PBMCs from newly diagnosed, untreated classical Hodgkin lymphoma were used. TCRdb keeps only in-frame clones here, not all; method: immunoSEQ multiplex PCR. Here the sample spans 20,000 to 25,000 clones, roughly 94% being singletons. The clonotype comes from a human donor with classical Hodgkin lymphoma. The chain couples TRBV19 to TRBJ2-7, with D perhaps matching TRBD1 (6 bases). Sequencing was done on a sample of peripheral blood mononuclear cells (PBMCs). For the CDR3, the DNA is TGTGCCAGTAGTATCACAGGGAGCTACGAGCAGTACTTC. Encoded protein: CASSITGSYEQYF.